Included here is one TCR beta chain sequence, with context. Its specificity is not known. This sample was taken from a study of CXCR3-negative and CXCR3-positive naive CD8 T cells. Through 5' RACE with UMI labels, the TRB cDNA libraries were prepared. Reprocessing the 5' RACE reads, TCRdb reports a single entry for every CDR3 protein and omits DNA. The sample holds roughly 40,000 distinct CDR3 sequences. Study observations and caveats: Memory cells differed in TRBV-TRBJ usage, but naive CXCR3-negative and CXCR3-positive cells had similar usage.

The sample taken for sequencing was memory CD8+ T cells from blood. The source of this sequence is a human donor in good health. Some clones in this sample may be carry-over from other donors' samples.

The CDR3 here is CASSLGVGVQETQYF. The V and J genes are TRBV12-3 or TRBV12-4 and TRBJ2-5. The CDR3 spans 15 residues.